This TCR beta chain stems from a study of graft-versus-host responses after intestinal transplantation. Overall study context: Recipients underwent multivisceral, liver-intestinal, or isolated intestinal transplants.

This clone was picked up one time. Its antigen remains unknown. The assay was immunoSEQ multiplex PCR, and TCRdb's table has in-frame clones only and misses some. The repertoire consists of fewer than 100,000 clones, with around 88% occurring once and the leading ten covering 1.4%. This CDR3 has 17 residues. Unmatched junction bases numbered 11, after V lost 5 bases and J lost 2 bases. Germline assignment: CDR1 SEHNR and CDR2 FQNEAQ (reference sequence). Findings of the study overall: Analysis identified GvH clones in recipient marrow, with some appearing first in ileum or blood.

This specimen consisted of PBMCs, obtained 255 days after intestinal transplant. This sequence was found in a human patient who received an intestinal transplant, so some T cells may come from the graft donor. The chain recombines TRBV7-9 with TRBJ2-3; 9 bases match TRBD2. The CDR3 coding sequence is TGTGCCAGCAGCACGCAAACCGGGACTAGCTTCACAGATACGCAGTATTTT. This translates into CASSTQTGTSFTDTQYF.